Listed below are T cell receptor beta chains from one sample, sequenced in a study of regulatory and conventional T cells in breast cancer. One entry per CDR3 protein results from TCRdb running MiXCR on the PCR reads. The data contain about 10,000 distinct CDR3 sequences, about a third of them singletons. Sequencing was performed on conventional T cells from blood. These receptors all come from a male donor in good health. CDR3s include the opening cysteine and the closing phenylalanine or tryptophan. Each record gives: V gene, D gene, clone size, J gene, CDR3 length, CDR3 DNA, CDR3 protein. D genes are given only for firm matches. Clone size is stated in some rows and not others, as once, few, many or a class when expanded.

V gene: TRBV5-4; D gene: .; clone size: .; J gene: TRBJ1-3; CDR3 length: 15; CDR3 DNA: TGTGCCAGCAGCCCCGGGGTATCTACTGGAAACACCATATATTTT; CDR3 protein: CASSPGVSTGNTIYF
V gene: TRBV7-2; D gene: .; clone size: few; J gene: TRBJ1-2; CDR3 length: 14; CDR3 DNA: TGTGCCAGCAGCTTACGGCTCTCCCCCTATGGCTACACCTTC; CDR3 protein: CASSLRLSPYGYTF
V gene: TRBV5-1; D gene: .; clone size: few; J gene: TRBJ2-7; CDR3 length: 14; CDR3 DNA: TGCGCCAGCAGCTTGGACCGGGACTTCTACGAGCAGTACTTC; CDR3 protein: CASSLDRDFYEQYF
V gene: TRBV18; D gene: TRBD1; clone size: .; J gene: TRBJ2-7; CDR3 length: 16; CDR3 DNA: TGTGCCAGCTCACCCCGACGGACAGGGATGACCTACGAGCAGTACTTC; CDR3 protein: CASSPRRTGMTYEQYF
V gene: TRBV5-1; D gene: .; clone size: .; J gene: TRBJ1-4; CDR3 length: 18; CDR3 DNA: TGCGCCAGCAGCTTGGTTCCAGGGCGAATGTCTTCTAATGAAAAACTGTTTTTT; CDR3 protein: CASSLVPGRMSSNEKLFF
V gene: TRBV7-2; D gene: .; clone size: few; J gene: TRBJ1-2; CDR3 length: 14; CDR3 DNA: TGTGCCAGCAGCCCAAATACTGGGGAACGCGGCTACACCTTC; CDR3 protein: CASSPNTGERGYTF
V gene: TRBV20-1; D gene: .; clone size: .; J gene: TRBJ1-5; CDR3 length: 13; CDR3 DNA: TGCAGTGCTAAAACGGGCCTTAATCAGCCCCAGCATTTT; CDR3 protein: CSAKTGLNQPQHF
V gene: TRBV5-1; D gene: .; clone size: .; J gene: TRBJ2-2; CDR3 length: 14; CDR3 DNA: TGCGCCAGCAGCCTTGGTGGGAATTACGGGGAGCTGTTTTTT; CDR3 protein: CASSLGGNYGELFF
V gene: TRBV10-3; D gene: TRBD1; clone size: medium-sized; J gene: TRBJ1-4; CDR3 length: 15; CDR3 DNA: TGTGCCATCAGTGAGGGACAGGGACGAGTCGGAAAACTGTTTTTT; CDR3 protein: CAISEGQGRVGKLFF
V gene: TRBV12-3/TRBV12-4; D gene: .; clone size: medium-sized; J gene: TRBJ1-2; CDR3 length: 16; CDR3 DNA: TGTGCCAGCAGCCCCATCGTGTGGGGCGCGGACTATGGCTACACCTTC; CDR3 protein: CASSPIVWGADYGYTF
V gene: TRBV6-1; D gene: .; clone size: few; J gene: TRBJ2-1; CDR3 length: 12; CDR3 DNA: TGTGCCAGCAGTGCCCGGAGGGATGAGCAGTTCTTC; CDR3 protein: CASSARRDEQFF
V gene: TRBV12-3/TRBV12-4; D gene: TRBD1; clone size: .; J gene: TRBJ2-1; CDR3 length: 13; CDR3 DNA: TGTGCCAGCAGAACAACAGGGGGTAATGAGCAGTTCTTC; CDR3 protein: CASRTTGGNEQFF
V gene: TRBV7-8; D gene: .; clone size: .; J gene: TRBJ1-4; CDR3 length: 14; CDR3 DNA: TGTGCCAGCTCAAAATCAGGCACTAATGAAAAACTGTTTTTT; CDR3 protein: CASSKSGTNEKLFF
V gene: TRBV3-1; D gene: .; clone size: .; J gene: TRBJ1-1; CDR3 length: 14; CDR3 DNA: TGTGCCAGCAGCCAAGACAGGCCGAACACTGAAGCTTTCTTT; CDR3 protein: CASSQDRPNTEAFF
V gene: TRBV14; D gene: TRBD1; clone size: .; J gene: TRBJ1-1; CDR3 length: 16; CDR3 DNA: TGTGCCAGCAGCCCCGGGACAGGGGGAACGAACACTGAAGCTTTCTTT; CDR3 protein: CASSPGTGGTNTEAFF
V gene: TRBV29-1; D gene: TRBD1; clone size: large; J gene: TRBJ1-1; CDR3 length: 17; CDR3 DNA: TGCAGCGTTGAAGTGTTACAGGGGGCTCCAAAGGACACTGAAGCTTTCTTT; CDR3 protein: CSVEVLQGAPKDTEAFF
V gene: TRBV28; D gene: .; clone size: .; J gene: TRBJ1-2; CDR3 length: 12; CDR3 DNA: TGTGCCAGCGGAAACAGGAACTATGGCTACACCTTC; CDR3 protein: CASGNRNYGYTF
V gene: TRBV7-9; D gene: .; clone size: .; J gene: TRBJ1-5; CDR3 length: 13; CDR3 DNA: TGTGCCGGCAGCTTAGGGGGTGATCAGCCCCAGCATTTT; CDR3 protein: CAGSLGGDQPQHF
V gene: TRBV20-1; D gene: .; clone size: medium-sized; J gene: TRBJ1-5; CDR3 length: 14; CDR3 DNA: TGCAGTGCTAGGGGGAGGGAGGGCAATCAGCCCCAGCATTTT; CDR3 protein: CSARGREGNQPQHF
V gene: TRBV2; D gene: TRBD1; clone size: .; J gene: TRBJ1-4; CDR3 length: 15; CDR3 DNA: TGTGCCAGCAGCCTCATCAGGGGGCGACAGGAAAAACTGTTTTTT; CDR3 protein: CASSLIRGRQEKLFF
V gene: TRBV7-9; D gene: .; clone size: few; J gene: TRBJ2-2; CDR3 length: 16; CDR3 DNA: TGTGCCAGCAGCCCCAGGGGAGCTGCGAACACCGGGGAGCTGTTTTTT; CDR3 protein: CASSPRGAANTGELFF
V gene: TRBV7-2; D gene: .; clone size: .; J gene: TRBJ1-2; CDR3 length: 13; CDR3 DNA: TGTGCCAGCAGCTTATTTACAGGGTGTGGCTACACCTTC; CDR3 protein: CASSLFTGCGYTF
V gene: TRBV20-1; D gene: .; clone size: .; J gene: TRBJ1-1; CDR3 length: 14; CDR3 DNA: TGCAGTGCTCGCCAGGGACTTCTAGCGGCGAAAGCTTTCTTT; CDR3 protein: CSARQGLLAAKAFF
V gene: TRBV25-1; D gene: .; clone size: .; J gene: TRBJ1-3; CDR3 length: 13; CDR3 DNA: TGTGCCAGTGAGACAACCTCTGGAAACACCATATATTTT; CDR3 protein: CASETTSGNTIYF
V gene: TRBV12-3/TRBV12-4; D gene: TRBD2; clone size: few; J gene: TRBJ2-1; CDR3 length: 16; CDR3 DNA: TGTGCCAGCAGTTTAGGCCTAGCGGGCCCCTACAATGAGCAGTTCTTC; CDR3 protein: CASSLGLAGPYNEQFF
V gene: TRBV7-9; D gene: .; clone size: .; J gene: TRBJ2-3; CDR3 length: 13; CDR3 DNA: TGTGCCAGCAGCCCGGCCGCCACAGATACGCAGTATTTT; CDR3 protein: CASSPAATDTQYF
V gene: TRBV11-2; D gene: .; clone size: .; J gene: TRBJ2-4; CDR3 length: 16; CDR3 DNA: TGTGCCAGCAGCTTAGTCTATGGAGAAGCCAAAAACATTCAGTACTTC; CDR3 protein: CASSLVYGEAKNIQYF
V gene: TRBV6-2/TRBV6-3; D gene: .; clone size: few; J gene: TRBJ1-5; CDR3 length: 16; CDR3 DNA: TGTGCCAGGAAGCTAGAGGGAGACCATAGCAATCAGCCCCAGCATTTT; CDR3 protein: CARKLEGDHSNQPQHF
V gene: TRBV20-1; D gene: .; clone size: few; J gene: TRBJ2-3; CDR3 length: 12; CDR3 DNA: TGCAGTGCTAGGGGGGGTACAGATACGCAGTATTTT; CDR3 protein: CSARGGTDTQYF
V gene: TRBV7-9; D gene: .; clone size: .; J gene: TRBJ1-1; CDR3 length: 12; CDR3 DNA: TGTGCCAGCAGCCCCCGGGGGCTTGAAGCTTTCTTT; CDR3 protein: CASSPRGLEAFF
V gene: TRBV29-1; D gene: .; clone size: .; J gene: TRBJ1-1; CDR3 length: 13; CDR3 DNA: TGCAGCGTCGGACAGAAGAGGGACACTGAAGCTTTCTTT; CDR3 protein: CSVGQKRDTEAFF
V gene: TRBV2; D gene: .; clone size: medium-sized; J gene: TRBJ2-5; CDR3 length: 10; CDR3 DNA: TGTGCCAGCAGGGTAGAGACCCAGTACTTC; CDR3 protein: CASRVETQYF
V gene: TRBV5-1; D gene: .; clone size: once; J gene: TRBJ2-2; CDR3 length: 16; CDR3 DNA: TGCGCCAGCAGCTTGGTGTGGGGCGAAAACACCGGGGAGCTGTTTTTT; CDR3 protein: CASSLVWGENTGELFF
V gene: TRBV11-2; D gene: .; clone size: .; J gene: TRBJ2-3; CDR3 length: 18; CDR3 DNA: TGTGCCAGCAGCTTCGGCACCTTCCGGGGGCCCCCCACAGGTACGCAGTATTTT; CDR3 protein: CASSFGTFRGPPTGTQYF
V gene: TRBV29-1; D gene: .; clone size: .; J gene: TRBJ2-7; CDR3 length: 10; CDR3 DNA: TGCAGCGTTGGGGTCGGGGAGCAGTACTTC; CDR3 protein: CSVGVGEQYF
V gene: TRBV4-1; D gene: .; clone size: .; J gene: TRBJ1-6; CDR3 length: 18; CDR3 DNA: TGCGCCAGCAGCCCCGGGCCAGCACGGGGAAGGGGTGATTCACCCCTCCACTTT; CDR3 protein: CASSPGPARGRGDSPLHF
V gene: TRBV7-2; D gene: .; clone size: few; J gene: TRBJ1-1; CDR3 length: 14; CDR3 DNA: TGTGCCAGCAGCTCTCCCGTCCGGGACACTGAAGCTTTCTTT; CDR3 protein: CASSSPVRDTEAFF
V gene: TRBV3-1; D gene: .; clone size: .; J gene: TRBJ2-5; CDR3 length: 14; CDR3 DNA: TGTGCCAGCAGCCCGAGGGAACTCCAAGAGACCCAGTGCTTC; CDR3 protein: CASSPRELQETQCF
V gene: TRBV6-2/TRBV6-3; D gene: .; clone size: .; J gene: TRBJ1-2; CDR3 length: 13; CDR3 DNA: TGTGCCAGCAGTCCGACAGAAATCTATGGCTACACCTTC; CDR3 protein: CASSPTEIYGYTF
V gene: TRBV2; D gene: .; clone size: few; J gene: TRBJ1-5; CDR3 length: 12; CDR3 DNA: TGTGCTTCAGCCGGAGACAATCAGCCCCAGCATTTT; CDR3 protein: CASAGDNQPQHF
V gene: TRBV19; D gene: TRBD1; clone size: few; J gene: TRBJ1-5; CDR3 length: 15; CDR3 DNA: TGTGCCAGTAGTCAGGGACAGGCGGAAAATCAGCCCCAGCATTTT; CDR3 protein: CASSQGQAENQPQHF
V gene: TRBV10-3; D gene: .; clone size: medium-sized; J gene: TRBJ1-1; CDR3 length: 13; CDR3 DNA: TGTGCCATCAGTGCCGAGGTGAACACTGAAGCTTTCTTT; CDR3 protein: CAISAEVNTEAFF
V gene: TRBV7-8; D gene: .; clone size: medium-sized; J gene: TRBJ1-2; CDR3 length: 14; CDR3 DNA: TGTGCCAGCAGCCAGACGGGACAAAACTATGGCTACACCTTC; CDR3 protein: CASSQTGQNYGYTF
V gene: TRBV29-1; D gene: .; clone size: .; J gene: TRBJ1-1; CDR3 length: 13; CDR3 DNA: TGCAGCGTTGAAGGTCGGATGAACACTGAAGCTTTCTTT; CDR3 protein: CSVEGRMNTEAFF
V gene: TRBV7-9; D gene: TRBD1; clone size: few; J gene: TRBJ2-7; CDR3 length: 16; CDR3 DNA: TGTGCCAGCAGCTTAGATGGACAGGGGAAACTACGAGAGCAGTACTTC; CDR3 protein: CASSLDGQGKLREQYF
V gene: TRBV4-1; D gene: .; clone size: medium-sized; J gene: TRBJ2-6; CDR3 length: 14; CDR3 DNA: TGCGCCAGCAGCCAAGAGGCTGAGGCCAACGTCCTGACTTTC; CDR3 protein: CASSQEAEANVLTF
V gene: TRBV7-3; D gene: TRBD2; clone size: medium-sized; J gene: TRBJ2-5; CDR3 length: 13; CDR3 DNA: TGTGCCAGCAGCCGAGCGGGGAGGGAGACCCAGTACTTC; CDR3 protein: CASSRAGRETQYF
V gene: TRBV7-9; D gene: .; clone size: .; J gene: TRBJ1-2; CDR3 length: 13; CDR3 DNA: TGTGCCAGCAGCAGGGAGGCGGGCAATGGCTACACCTTC; CDR3 protein: CASSREAGNGYTF
V gene: TRBV18; D gene: .; clone size: once; J gene: TRBJ1-5; CDR3 length: 14; CDR3 DNA: TGTGCCAGCTCCACCACAGTGAGCAATCAGCCCCAGCATTTT; CDR3 protein: CASSTTVSNQPQHF
V gene: TRBV7-9; D gene: .; clone size: .; J gene: TRBJ1-1; CDR3 length: 15; CDR3 DNA: TGTGCCAGCAGCTTAGATCCGGGGTGGAACACTGAAGCTTTCTTT; CDR3 protein: CASSLDPGWNTEAFF
V gene: TRBV12-3/TRBV12-4; D gene: .; clone size: .; J gene: TRBJ1-1; CDR3 length: 13; CDR3 DNA: TGTGCCAGCAGTTTTCAGGGGATTGATGAAGCTTTCTTT; CDR3 protein: CASSFQGIDEAFF
V gene: TRBV5-1; D gene: TRBD1; clone size: .; J gene: TRBJ1-5; CDR3 length: 13; CDR3 DNA: TGCGCCAGCAGTCAGGGGGCCGGGCAGCCCCAGCATTTT; CDR3 protein: CASSQGAGQPQHF